These 29 T cell receptor beta chains originate from one sample sequenced in a study of blood T cell repertoires in COVID-19. The table came from immunoSEQ multiplex PCR; TCRdb's copy has only in-frame clones and leaves some out. The sample carries about 200,000 clones, around 89% recorded once. The sequencing input was PBMCs or T cells enriched from blood (not recorded which). The receptors originated from a woman younger than 35 who had recovered from COVID-19.

The genes are TRBV7-2 and TRBJ1-3, with D possibly being TRBD1 (5 bases). Germline lookup yields CDR1 SGHTA and CDR2 FQGNSA. The CDR3 consists of 13 residues. V was clipped by 5 bases and J by 2 bases, with 7 bases between them. The CDR3 loop reads CASSPTAGNTIYF. In nucleotides, the CDR3 is TGTGCCAGCAGCCCGACAGCTGGAAACACCATATATTTT.

The chain uses TRBV6-6 and TRBJ2-5; 9 bases map to TRBD2. J gave up 4 bases and V 7 bases, and 1 base lay outside the gene matches. The CDR3 consists of 12 residues. CDR1 and CDR2 from the germline V gene are MNHNY and SVGAGI (reference sequence). CDR3 region: CASMTSGETQYF. The CDR3 DNA follows: TGTGCCAGCATGACTAGCGGAGAGACCCAGTACTTC.

This CDR3 reads CASSPTGGNNSPLHF. In nucleotides, the CDR3 is TGTGCCAGCAGCCCGACAGGGGGCAATAATTCACCCCTCCACTTT. The chain joins TRBV25-1 to TRBJ1-6, with 10 bases matching TRBD1. The CDR3 is 15 residues long. Germline CDR1 MGHDK, CDR2 SYGVNS. After removal of 6 bases from V and 5 bases from J, the junction contained 4 bases not matched to a gene.

The chain couples TRBV11-1 to TRBJ2-1; D gene uncertain. Germline values: CDR1 SGHAT, CDR2 FQDESV (reference sequence). This CDR3 is built from 14 residues. With 3 bases removed from V and 3 bases from J, the gap between germline ends came to 9 bases. In nucleotides, the CDR3 is TGTGCCAGCAGCTTCCAGGCCTACTACAATGAGCAGTTCTTC. It yields the protein CASSFQAYYNEQFF.

The CDR3 sequence: CASSQDPGQGWRPQHF. DNA of the CDR3: TGCGCCAGCAGCCAAGACCCGGGACAGGGATGGAGGCCCCAGCATTTT. The chain recombines TRBV4-1 with TRBJ1-5, with TRBD1 matching over 9 bases. The CDR3 has 16 amino acids. Losses at the gene ends were 0 bases for V and 9 bases for J; bases not matched to a gene: 9. CDR1 and CDR2 (germline): MGHRA, YSYEKL.

The chain carries TRBV27 and TRBJ2-2, with a weak D call TRBD1 (5 bases). This CDR3 contains 16 residues. Trimming removed 4 bases at V and 0 bases at J, with 12 bases between. CDR1 is MNHEY, CDR2 SMNVEV, per germline (reference sequence). CDR3 sequence (DNA): TGTGCCAGCAGTTCGCCTACAGGTTCGAACACCGGGGAGCTGTTTTTT. This translates into CASSSPTGSNTGELFF.

The chain has TRBV11-2 and TRBJ2-1; TRBD2 matches at 11 bases. Unmatched junction bases numbered 4, after V lost 0 bases and J lost 6 bases. Germline CDR1 is SGHAT and CDR2 is FQNNGV. This CDR3 comprises 16 residues. In DNA, the CDR3 is TGTGCCAGCAGCTTAGATGGGACTAGCGGAGTCAATGAGCAGTTCTTC. Amino acid sequence: CASSLDGTSGVNEQFF.

This clone showed up just once. J is TRBJ1-5 and V is TRBV7-8; 9 positions match TRBD1. Germline trimming cut 3 bases from V and 1 base from J; bases unmatched to any gene: 7. Germline CDR1 is SGHVS and CDR2 is FQNEAQ. The CDR3 is made up of 17 amino acids. The CDR3 reads CASSFRQGEESNQPQHF. CDR3 sequence (DNA): TGTGCCAGCAGCTTCCGACAGGGGGAGGAGAGCAATCAGCCCCAGCATTTT.

This sequence joins TRBV6-9 and TRBJ1-5, with 8 bases lining up with TRBD1. The CDR3 covers 16 residues. Germline assignment: CDR1 MNHGY and CDR2 SVAAGI. V dropped 2 bases and J dropped 6; count of bases not matched to a gene: 9. The CDR3 DNA reads TGTGCCAGCAGTTATCGCCCCGGGACAGGAGGTCAGCCCCAGCATTTT. It codes for CASSYRPGTGGQPQHF.

This rearrangement joins TRBV7-7 to TRBJ2-3; 12 nucleotides match TRBD1. After removal of 4 bases from V and 5 bases from J, the junction contained 4 bases not matched to a gene. The germline V gene encodes CDR1 SSHAT and CDR2 FNYEAQ (reference sequence). This CDR3 has 15 residues. CDR3: CASSSGTGGRDTQYF. The CDR3 nucleotides read TGTGCCAGCAGCTCGGGGACAGGGGGCAGAGATACGCAGTATTTT.

The rearrangement joins TRBV29-1 to TRBJ2-7; 8 positions agree with TRBD1. After removal of 1 base from V and 2 bases from J, the junction contained 4 bases not matched to a gene. The length of the CDR3 is 14 residues. The germline V gene has CDR1 SQVTM and CDR2 ANQGSEA. For the CDR3, the DNA is TGCAGCGTTGAAGTTGGGGACAGGCCCTACGAGCAGTACTTC. Protein product: CSVEVGDRPYEQYF.

The chain has TRBV5-6 and TRBJ2-7, with D possibly matching TRBD1 (5 bases). The V gene lost 2 bases and the J gene lost 2 bases, with 11 bases spanning the gap. The germline CDR1 and CDR2 sequences are SGHDT and YYEEEE. This CDR3 region has 14 residues. The CDR3 protein is CASSFKGLAYEQYF. In DNA, the CDR3 is TGTGCCAGCAGCTTTAAGGGGTTGGCCTACGAGCAGTACTTC.

The rearrangement uses TRBV23-1 and TRBJ1-3; D ambiguous. TRBV23-1 has ORF status, its function being uncertain. Trimming took 0 bases from V and 4 from J, leaving 10 bases between them. The CDR3 consists of 15 residues. CDR3 amino acids: CASSQSGGYGNTIYF. CDR3 in DNA: TGCGCCAGCAGTCAATCGGGCGGGTACGGAAACACCATATATTTT.

The rearrangement uses TRBV5-1 and TRBJ1-5; a weak D match, TRBD1 (6 bases). Trimming shortened V by 5 bases and J by 6 bases, and 15 bases separated the two germline ends. This CDR3 has 14 residues. Germline CDR1 SGHRS, CDR2 YFSETQ. DNA for the CDR3: TGCGCCAGCAGTACGGGGGGCGGAGGTCAGCCCCAGCATTTT. It is translated as CASSTGGGGQPQHF.

This clone has a handful of counts. The genes are TRBV10-2 and TRBJ1-4; TRBD1 matches 7 bases. With 3 bases clipped from V and 2 bases from J, the junction kept 3 bases outside the gene matches. CDR3 length: 15 amino acids. Per germline, CDR1 WSHSY and CDR2 SAAADI. In DNA, the CDR3 is TGCGCCAGCAGTGAAACAGGGGTCACTAATGAAAAACTGTTTTTT. This sequence encodes CASSETGVTNEKLFF.

The rearrangement links TRBV4-1 to TRBJ2-5; maybe TRBD1 (7 bases). Looked up from germline, CDR1 is MGHRA and CDR2 is YSYEKL. Trimming cost V 2 bases and J 5 bases, with 15 bases left between them. CDR3 length: 15 amino acids. CDR3 sequence reads: CASSQIRGAGETQYF. CDR3 in DNA: TGCGCCAGCAGCCAAATCAGGGGGGCCGGGGAGACCCAGTACTTC.

This chain connects TRBV7-7 to TRBJ2-1; D gene unclear. The ends were cut back, 1 base at V and 5 bases at J, with 6 bases in the middle. Per the germline V gene, CDR1 is SSHAT and CDR2 is FNYEAQ (reference sequence). CDR3 length: 13 residues. CDR3 region: CASSLDSNNEQFF. The CDR3 DNA reads TGTGCCAGCAGCTTAGACTCGAACAATGAGCAGTTCTTC.

The table lists this clone with a count of one. This chain uses TRBV11-2 with TRBJ2-5, with TRBD2 identical over 11 bases. Trimming at V came to 4 bases and at J to 5 bases, leaving 3 bases not matched to a gene. Germline CDR1 and CDR2: SGHAT and FQNNGV. This CDR3 has 14 amino acids. CDR3 sequence reads: CASSSGTSGETQYF. CDR3 bases: TGTGCCAGCAGCTCCGGGACTAGCGGTGAGACCCAGTACTTC. The variable domain in full, completed from reference TRBV11-2 and TRBJ2-5, reads EAGVAQSPRYKIIEKRQSVAFWCNPISGHATLYWYQQILGQGPKLLIQFQNNGVVDDSQLPKDRFSAERLKGVDSTLKIQPAKLEDSAVYLCASSSGTSGETQYFGPGTRLLVL.

V and J are TRBV18 and TRBJ1-6; no reliable D call. V was clipped by 6 bases and J by 8 bases, with 8 bases between them. There are 12 residues in the CDR3. The germline V gene has CDR1 KGHSH and CDR2 LQKENI. The CDR3 region has the DNA TGTGCCAGCTCTGCCGGGGATTCACCCCTCCACTTT. Translating it yields CASSAGDSPLHF. The full variable domain, its missing parts supplied by reference TRBV18 and TRBJ1-6, is NAGVMQNPRHLVRRRGQEARLRCSPMKGHSHVYWYRQLPEEGLKFMVYLQKENIIDESGMPKERFSAEFPKEGPSILRIQQVVRGDSAAYFCASSAGDSPLHFGNGTRLTVT.

The rearrangement uses TRBV3-1 (or the pseudogene TRBV3-2) and TRBJ2-7; 8 bases map to TRBD1. The CDR3 extends over 15 amino acids. Trimming took 4 bases from V and 6 from J; bases not matched to a gene: 11. CDR1 and CDR2 from the germline V gene are LGHDT and YNNKEL (reference sequence). The DNA of the CDR3 is TGTGCCAGCAGCCCCCTCCGGGACAGGTCGCGCGAGCAGTACTTC. Translating gives CASSPLRDRSREQYF.

The rearrangement joins TRBV3-1 (or the pseudogene TRBV3-2) to TRBJ2-3, with D possibly being TRBD1 (5 bases). Germline-derived CDR1 and CDR2 are LGHDT and YNNKEL (reference sequence). Trimming pared 1 base from V and 6 bases from J, leaving 11 bases between. The CDR3 runs 14 residues. The CDR3 coding sequence is TGTGCCAGCAGCCAAGGGGGCGGCCCGGATACGCAGTATTTT. The encoded protein is CASSQGGGPDTQYF.

J is TRBJ2-7 and V is TRBV5-1, with 7 bases that match TRBD1. The junction had 5 bases not matched to a gene; V was cut back by 4 bases and J by 7 bases. The length of the CDR3 is 12 residues. Germline V gene lookup returns CDR1 SGHRS and CDR2 YFSETQ. The CDR3 sequence: CASSDRVEEQYF. The CDR3 DNA reads TGCGCCAGCAGCGACAGGGTGGAAGAGCAGTACTTC.

This chain joins TRBV2 and TRBJ1-5; D is undetermined. V lost 4 bases to trimming and J lost 4 bases, with 11 bases between them. Germline V gives CDR1 SNHLY, CDR2 FYNNEI. The CDR3 has 14 residues. The CDR3 region has the DNA TGTGCCAGCAGTGGGATGGGAGGTAATCAGCCCCAGCATTTT. It yields the protein CASSGMGGNQPQHF. The variable domain in full, with the rest retrieved from reference TRBV2 and TRBJ1-5, is EPEVTQTPSHQVTQMGQEVILRCVPISNHLYFYWYRQILGQKVEFLVSFYNNEISEKSEIFDDQFSVERPDGSNFTLKIRSTKLEDSAMYFCASSGMGGNQPQHFGDGTRLSIL.

The CDR3 nucleotides are TGCGCCAGCAGCTTTGACCCAGGGTTCATGAACACTGAAGCTTTCTTT. This sequence encodes CASSFDPGFMNTEAFF. The chain joins TRBV5-1 to TRBJ1-1; perhaps TRBD1 as D (5 bases). Trimming took 2 bases from V and 0 from J, leaving 14 bases between them. CDR1 SGHRS and CDR2 YFSETQ come from the germline V gene. There are 16 residues in the CDR3.

This clone occurred a few times. The chain carries TRBV9 and TRBJ1-3; D possibly corresponds to TRBD1 (5 bases). V was clipped by 4 bases and J by 0 bases, with 11 bases between them. CDR3 length: 15 amino acids. The V gene's germline CDR1 is SGDLS and CDR2 YYNGEE. CDR3 in amino acids: CASSPQGSSGNTIYF. The CDR3 DNA is TGTGCCAGCAGCCCTCAGGGTTCCTCTGGAAACACCATATATTTT.

V and J are TRBV25-1 and TRBJ1-1, with TRBD1 as a possible D gene (5 bases). This CDR3 has 12 residues. V shed 6 bases and J shed 12 bases, with 17 bases lying between them. The germline V gene has CDR1 MGHDK and CDR2 SYGVNS. The CDR3 is CASRTGREATFF. The CDR3 nucleotides read TGTGCCAGCAGGACGGGCAGGGAGGCAACTTTCTTT.

This chain links TRBV29-1 with TRBJ2-3; TRBD1 matches at 7 bases. Germline V lookup: CDR1 SQVTM, CDR2 ANQGSEA. The CDR3 runs to 15 residues. V trimming: 2 bases; J trimming: 6 bases; junction bases outside the gene matches: 11. The CDR3: CSVENQQGMRDTQYF. The CDR3 coding sequence is TGCAGCGTTGAAAACCAACAGGGGATGAGGGATACGCAGTATTTT.

V and J are TRBV18 and TRBJ1-1; 8 bases match TRBD1. The V segment lost 4 bases and the J segment 5 bases; nucleotides outside the gene matches: 6. Germline V gene lookup returns CDR1 KGHSH and CDR2 LQKENI. This CDR3 has 14 amino acids. CDR3 nucleotide sequence: TGTGCCAGCTCACGTTTACAGGGGGAGACTGAAGCTTTCTTT. Residues: CASSRLQGETEAFF.

The V and J genes are TRBV11-2 and TRBJ1-6; 8 bases fit TRBD1. V lost 6 bases, J lost 8 bases, and 6 bases stayed unmatched. There are 14 residues in the CDR3. The germline gives CDR1 SGHAT, CDR2 FQNNGV. CDR3 sequence (DNA): TGTGCCAGCAGAGAGGACAGGGTTGATTCACCCCTCCACTTT. Its translation is CASREDRVDSPLHF.